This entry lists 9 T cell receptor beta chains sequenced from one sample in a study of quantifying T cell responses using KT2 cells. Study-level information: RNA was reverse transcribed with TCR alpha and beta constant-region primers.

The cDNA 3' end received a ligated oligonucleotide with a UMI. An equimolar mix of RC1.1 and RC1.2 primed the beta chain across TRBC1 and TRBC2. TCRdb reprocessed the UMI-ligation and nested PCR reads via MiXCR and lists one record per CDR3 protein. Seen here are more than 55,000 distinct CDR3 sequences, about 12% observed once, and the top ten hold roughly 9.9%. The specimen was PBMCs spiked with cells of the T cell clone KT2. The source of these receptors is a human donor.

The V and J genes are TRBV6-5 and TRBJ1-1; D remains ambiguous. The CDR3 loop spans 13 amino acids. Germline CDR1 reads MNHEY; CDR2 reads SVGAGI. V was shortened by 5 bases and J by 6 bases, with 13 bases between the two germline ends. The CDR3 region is CASSHNPRAEAFF. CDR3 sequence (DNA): TGTGCCAGCAGTCATAACCCGAGGGCTGAAGCTTTCTTT.

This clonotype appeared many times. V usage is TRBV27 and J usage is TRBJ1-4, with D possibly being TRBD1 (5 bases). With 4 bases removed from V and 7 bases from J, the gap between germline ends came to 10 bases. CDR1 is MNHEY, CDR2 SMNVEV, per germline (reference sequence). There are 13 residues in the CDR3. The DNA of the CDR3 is TGTGCCAGCAGTTGGGGGTTCGGTGAAAAACTGTTTTTT. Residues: CASSWGFGEKLFF.

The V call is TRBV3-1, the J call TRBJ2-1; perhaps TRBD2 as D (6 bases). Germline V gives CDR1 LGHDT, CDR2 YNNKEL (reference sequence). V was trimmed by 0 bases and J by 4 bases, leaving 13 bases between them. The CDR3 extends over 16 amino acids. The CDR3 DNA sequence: TGTGCCAGCAGCCAAGAATTCGGGAGCGGATACAATGAGCAGTTCTTC. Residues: CASSQEFGSGYNEQFF.

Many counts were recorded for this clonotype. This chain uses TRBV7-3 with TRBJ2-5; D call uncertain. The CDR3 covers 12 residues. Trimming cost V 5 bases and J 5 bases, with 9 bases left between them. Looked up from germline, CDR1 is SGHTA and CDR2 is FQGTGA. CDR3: CASSPSGETQYF. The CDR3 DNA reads TGTGCCAGCAGCCCGAGTGGGGAGACCCAGTACTTC.

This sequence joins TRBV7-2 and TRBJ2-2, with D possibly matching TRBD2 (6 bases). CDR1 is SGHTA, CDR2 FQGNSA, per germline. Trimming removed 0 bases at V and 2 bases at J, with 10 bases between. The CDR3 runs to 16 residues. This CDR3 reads CASSLAGGTNTGELFF. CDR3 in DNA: TGTGCCAGCAGCTTAGCCGGGGGTACTAACACCGGGGAGCTGTTTTTT.

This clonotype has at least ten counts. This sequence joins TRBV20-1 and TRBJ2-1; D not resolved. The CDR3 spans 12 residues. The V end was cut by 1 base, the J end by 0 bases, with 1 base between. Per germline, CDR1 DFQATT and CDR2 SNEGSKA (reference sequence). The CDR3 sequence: CSARVSYNEQFF. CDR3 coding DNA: TGCAGTGCTAGAGTCTCCTACAATGAGCAGTTCTTC.

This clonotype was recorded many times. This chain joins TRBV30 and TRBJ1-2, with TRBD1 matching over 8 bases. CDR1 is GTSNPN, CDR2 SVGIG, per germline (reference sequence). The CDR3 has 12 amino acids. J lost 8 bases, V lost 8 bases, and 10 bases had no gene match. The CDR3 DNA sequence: TGTGCCAGTAACACAGGGGGGTACGGCTACACCTTC. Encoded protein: CASNTGGYGYTF. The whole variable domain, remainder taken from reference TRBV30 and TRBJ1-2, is SQTIHQWPATLVQPVGSPLSLECTVEGTSNPNLYWYRQAAGRGLQLLFYSVGIGQISSEVPQNLSASRPQDRQFILSSKKLLLSDSGFYLCASNTGGYGYTFGSGTRLTVV.

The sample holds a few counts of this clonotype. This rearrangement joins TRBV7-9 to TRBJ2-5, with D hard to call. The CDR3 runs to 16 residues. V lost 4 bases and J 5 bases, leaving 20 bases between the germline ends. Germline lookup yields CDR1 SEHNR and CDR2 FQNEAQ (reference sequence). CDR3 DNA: TGTGCCAGCAGCTCTCTCTACTCCGGCGATCGGGAGACCCAGTACTTC. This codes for CASSSLYSGDRETQYF.

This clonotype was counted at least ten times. The CDR3 region is CASSFGGSTSEQYF. CDR3 DNA: TGTGCCAGCAGCTTTGGCGGGAGTACAAGCGAGCAGTACTTC. This chain uses TRBV7-2 with TRBJ2-7, with 7 bases identical to TRBD2. CDR1 and CDR2 (germline): SGHTA, FQGNSA. There are 14 residues in the CDR3. The ends lost 3 bases at V and 6 bases at J; junction bases unmatched: 8.